The T cell receptor (beta chain) under discussion was sequenced for a study of T cell responses to AZD1222 COVID-19 vaccine. Study-wide results and caveats: With two AZD1222 doses given, Spike-specific TCR breadth and depth both rose. A mostly white British donor set with more females was recruited, and clonal diversity was possibly underestimated. Recipients of AZD1222 seropositive at baseline numbered only five or six. Sampling that yielded the repertoires occurred only after the peak T cell response.

Clones were sequenced by immunoSEQ multiplex PCR, and TCRdb holds only the in-frame ones, with some missing. The sample lists some 120,000 clones; approximately 85% were seen once. Of note for this clone: The antigen is not known.

The receptor's source is an adult in good health. Sequencing used peripheral blood, obtained on day 0 of AZD1222 vaccination.

CDR3 DNA sequence: TGTGCCAGCAGCCCGAGAAGGGGGACAGGGAATCTCAATTCACCCCTCCACTTT. This encodes CASSPRRGTGNLNSPLHF. J is TRBJ1-6 and V is TRBV9, with 9 bases aligning to TRBD1. Trimming took 4 bases from V and 7 from J; bases not matched to a gene: 15. This CDR3 region has 18 residues. Per germline, CDR1 SGDLS and CDR2 YYNGEE.